Shown below are 27 T cell receptor beta chains from a single sample sequenced in a study of blood T cells in healthy people across ages. Next came a second PCR, run for about 7 to 12 cycles, which used a sample-barcoded 5' primer along with a J-beta primer mix. MiXCR was run by TCRdb on the 5' RACE reads, yielding one entry per CDR3 protein. The sample has 850,000 to 950,000 distinct CDR3 sequences; about 30% are singletons. Material for sequencing was blood. The receptor set was obtained from a woman older than 75 in good health.

This clonotype was picked up many times. This chain's CDR3 is CASSLGTLSTDTQYF. The CDR3 DNA reads TGTGCCAGCAGCCTGGGGACCCTCTCCACAGATACGCAGTATTTT. V usage is TRBV7-9 and J usage is TRBJ2-3; perhaps D is TRBD1 or TRBD2 (5 bases each). The germline CDR1 and CDR2 sequences are SEHNR and FQNEAQ (reference sequence). CDR3 size: 15 residues. Trimming took off 5 bases at V and 2 bases at J, with 14 bases between the two ends. Full variable domain (rest looked up from reference TRBV7-9 and TRBJ2-3): DTGVSQNPRHKITKRGQNVTFRCDPISEHNRLYWYRQTLGQGPEFLTYFQNEAQLEKSRLLSDRFSAERPKGSFSTLEIQRTEQGDSAMYLCASSLGTLSTDTQYFGPGTRLTVL.

CDR3 region: CSARDSSGTGGPLSEQYF. CDR3 bases: TGCAGTGCTAGAGATTCATCTGGGACGGGGGGGCCTTTGAGCGAGCAGTACTTC. The chain carries TRBV20-1 and TRBJ2-7, with 8 positions matching TRBD2. CDR1 DFQATT and CDR2 SNEGSKA come from the germline V gene (reference sequence). The CDR3 contains 18 residues. V lost 0 bases and J lost 6; bases outside the gene matches: 19.

This rearrangement joins TRBV10-2 to TRBJ1-1; TRBD1 matches at 10 bases. In germline, CDR1 is WSHSY, CDR2 SAAADI. The CDR3 totals 14 residues. V was clipped by 5 bases and J by 2 bases; unmatched bases: 2. CDR3 in DNA: TGCGCCAGCAGTTGGACAGGGGGTAACACTGAAGCTTTCTTT. This codes for CASSWTGGNTEAFF.

The sample holds many counts of this clonotype. The genes are TRBV5-1 and TRBJ2-7, with TRBD1 identical over 7 bases. The CDR3 covers 14 residues. CDR1 is SGHRS, CDR2 YFSETQ, per germline. With 5 bases clipped from V and 1 base from J, the junction kept 6 bases outside the gene matches. The CDR3 coding sequence is TGCGCCAGCAGGGCCGGGACAGTGTCCTACGAGCAGTACTTC. Translating gives CASRAGTVSYEQYF.

V gene TRBV9 combines with J gene TRBJ2-3; the D gene could be TRBD1 or TRBD2 (5 bases each). There are 15 residues in the CDR3. Trimming stripped 0 bases from V and 8 bases from J, with 16 bases between. CDR1 SGDLS and CDR2 YYNGEE come from the germline V gene. The CDR3 reads CASSVAPRDESTQYF. In DNA, the CDR3 is TGTGCCAGCAGCGTAGCTCCTCGGGACGAAAGTACGCAGTATTTT. Filled out from reference TRBV9 and TRBJ2-3, the complete variable domain reads DSGVTQTPKHLITATGQRVTLRCSPRSGDLSVYWYQQSLDQGLQFLIQYYNGEERAKGNILERFSAQQFPDLHSELNLSSLELGDSALYFCASSVAPRDESTQYFGPGTRLTVL.

In this sample, this clonotype turned up many times. The chain carries TRBV6-2 or TRBV6-3 and TRBJ1-2, with D hard to call. CDR3 size: 11 residues. Germline V lookup: CDR1 MNHEY, CDR2 SVGEGT. Trimming took off 5 bases at V and 5 bases at J, with 6 bases between the two ends. CDR3 in amino acids: CASSGGYGYTF. The CDR3 DNA sequence: TGTGCCAGCAGTGGTGGATATGGCTACACCTTC.

The chain joins TRBV29-1 to TRBJ2-5; D possibly corresponds to TRBD2 (6 bases). The V end was cut by 4 bases, the J end by 2 bases, with 11 bases between. The length of the CDR3 is 13 residues. From germline, CDR1 is SQVTM and CDR2 ANQGSEA. The DNA of the CDR3 is TGCAGCGTTGTCGTGGCGGGACAAGAGACCCAGTACTTC. Amino acid sequence: CSVVVAGQETQYF.

This clonotype has only a few counts. V is TRBV6-6 and J is TRBJ1-1; no clear D. V lost 0 bases, J lost 4 bases, and 9 bases lay in between. CDR1 and CDR2 (germline): MNHNY, SVGAGI (reference sequence). CDR3 length equals 14 residues. The CDR3 spells CASSYSNGVTEAFF. CDR3 coding DNA: TGTGCCAGCAGTTACTCGAACGGGGTCACTGAAGCTTTCTTT.

This clonotype was found a few times. This chain links TRBV7-9 with TRBJ1-6; tentatively, D is TRBD1 (6 bases). The CDR3 runs 15 residues. Trimming took 1 base from V and 9 from J, leaving 13 bases between them. Germline loops: CDR1 SEHNR, CDR2 FQNEAQ (reference sequence). CDR3 region: CASSLVSRGGSPLHF. The CDR3 DNA follows: TGTGCCAGCAGCTTAGTCTCCAGGGGAGGTTCACCCCTCCACTTT.

This clonotype appeared many times. The chain recombines TRBV6-5 with TRBJ2-1; TRBD2 agrees at 14 bases. The germline gives CDR1 MNHEY, CDR2 SVGAGI. Unmatched junction bases numbered 6, after V lost 6 bases and J lost 8 bases. The CDR3 runs to 15 residues. As DNA, the CDR3 is TGTGCCAGCAGCCCGGGACTAGCGGGGGTCTATGAGCAGTTCTTC. Its protein product is CASSPGLAGVYEQFF.

This clonotype was seen a few times. The chain combines TRBV7-8 with TRBJ2-7; D is perhaps TRBD1 (5 bases). With 2 bases removed from V and 7 bases from J, the gap between germline ends came to 24 bases. Germline-derived CDR1 and CDR2 are SGHVS and FQNEAQ. This CDR3 has 17 residues. CDR3 bases: TGTGCCAGCAGCTTAAGGATGGGGCAGCGACCAGTGTGGGAGCAGTACTTC. Translation: CASSLRMGQRPVWEQYF.

The genes are TRBV19 and TRBJ1-4, with D tentatively TRBD1 (5 bases). This CDR3 region has 15 residues. Per germline, CDR1 LNHDA and CDR2 SQIVND (reference sequence). The V gene lost 5 bases and the J gene lost 4 bases, with 14 bases spanning the gap. CDR3 in DNA: TGTGCCAGTAGTGGAGGGGACGCCATTAATGAAAAACTGTTTTTT. This translates into CASSGGDAINEKLFF.

The chain links TRBV9 to TRBJ2-7; D might be TRBD1 or TRBD2, each matching 5 bases. Trimming cost V 0 bases and J 5 bases, with 15 bases left between them. Germline loops: CDR1 SGDLS, CDR2 YYNGEE. The CDR3 totals 15 residues. The DNA of the CDR3 is TGTGCCAGCAGCGTAGGAGGGGTTACCACCCACGAGCAGTACTTC. Its protein product is CASSVGGVTTHEQYF.

CDR3 sequence: CASSHGQGAGGNTF. The CDR3 DNA reads TGCGCCAGCAGTCATGGACAGGGGGCAGGTGGTAACACCTTC. The chain carries TRBV5-1 and TRBJ1-2; 11 bases are a match to TRBD1. Per germline, CDR1 SGHRS and CDR2 YFSETQ. The CDR3 is 14 amino acids. The junction had 12 bases not matched to a gene; V was cut back by 5 bases and J by 12 bases.

The V gene is TRBV5-1, the J gene TRBJ1-1; D gene uncertain. The CDR3 runs to 15 residues. Per germline, CDR1 SGHRS and CDR2 YFSETQ. Trimming left V 0 bases short and J 5 bases short, with 14 bases between. Here the CDR3 reads CASSLGRAAQTEAFF. As DNA, the CDR3 is TGCGCCAGCAGCTTGGGGAGGGCCGCTCAAACTGAAGCTTTCTTT.

Many counts were recorded for this clonotype. The chain recombines TRBV7-2 with TRBJ2-4, with D possibly TRBD2 on 6 matching bases. V was cut by 1 base and J by 0 bases, with 13 bases left in between. This CDR3 comprises 17 residues. Germline V gives CDR1 SGHTA, CDR2 FQGNSA. CDR3 bases: TGTGCCAGCAGCTTAGTGGTAGGGACTCTAGCCAAAAACATTCAGTACTTC. Translated: CASSLVVGTLAKNIQYF.

This clonotype has at least ten counts. The chain recombines TRBV3-1 with TRBJ2-5, with TRBD2 matching 7 bases. The CDR3 loop spans 19 amino acids. Germline V gene data show CDR1 as LGHDT and CDR2 as YNNKEL (reference sequence). V lost 0 bases to trimming and J lost 4 bases; unmatched junction nucleotides: 17. CDR3: CASSQDPGRRGFRGETQYF. The CDR3 DNA reads TGTGCCAGCAGCCAAGACCCCGGGAGGCGGGGATTTAGAGGAGAGACCCAGTACTTC.

On this clonotype itself: Given a much more abundant clone one base away, this may be a read error. This rearrangement joins TRBV7-9 to TRBJ2-5; D is possibly TRBD1 (5 bases). Per the germline V gene, CDR1 is SEHNR and CDR2 is FQNEAQ (reference sequence). CDR3 size: 14 residues. Trimming left V 4 bases short and J 3 bases short, with 12 bases between. Here the CDR3 reads CASSCPAGKETQYF. DNA for the CDR3: TGTGCCAGCAGCTGCCCGGCAGGGAAAGAGACCCAGTACTTC.

The chain is built from TRBV6-4 and TRBJ1-1; D remains unclear. CDR3 length: 15 amino acids. V dropped 0 bases and J dropped 4 bases, with 12 bases sitting between them. CDR1 and CDR2 from the germline V gene are MRHNA and SNTAGT. The CDR3 nucleotides read TGTGCCAGCAGTGACTCGTCTGCTATGAGCACTGAAGCTTTCTTT. Protein sequence: CASSDSSAMSTEAFF.

A note on this clonotype: At one end the junction does not follow the germline gene, possibly because of a read error. In nucleotides, the CDR3 is TGCAGTACTAGAGACACCCTTATAGCGGGGGGGCGGGATACGCAGTATTTT. Translated: CSTRDTLIAGGRDTQYF. The chain employs TRBV20-1 and TRBJ2-3, with 11 bases aligning to TRBD2. CDR3 size: 17 residues. Germline V gene sequence: CDR1 DFQATT, CDR2 SNEGSKA (reference sequence).

This clonotype was counted at least ten times. The chain employs TRBV7-9 and TRBJ1-6; D is unresolved. Germline V gene sequence: CDR1 SEHNR, CDR2 FQNEAQ (reference sequence). V was clipped by 5 bases and J by 0 bases, with 11 bases between them. This CDR3 is 16 amino acids long. The CDR3 sequence is CASSRLRDSYNSPLHF. The CDR3 bases are TGTGCCAGCAGCCGCCTGAGGGACTCCTATAATTCACCCCTCCACTTT.

This clonotype appeared many times. This chain joins TRBV20-1 and TRBJ1-2; D remains ambiguous. Per the germline V gene, CDR1 is DFQATT and CDR2 is SNEGSKA (reference sequence). Between the trimmed V and J ends, which lost 1 base and 2 bases, there was a span of 5 bases. The CDR3 has 12 amino acids. This CDR3 reads CSARVSNYGYTF. In DNA, the CDR3 is TGCAGTGCTAGAGTCAGCAACTATGGCTACACCTTC.

On this clonotype: A much larger clone is a single base away; this may be a read error. This chain connects TRBV7-2 to TRBJ2-3, with TRBD1 matching 9 bases. The CDR3 has 16 residues. Germline assignment: CDR1 SGHTA and CDR2 FQGNSA. The CDR3 DNA reads TGTGCCTGCAGCTTGGACGGGACAGGGAGCACAGATACGCAGTATTTT. It specifies CACSLDGTGSTDTQYF.

This clonotype was picked up many times. The chain couples TRBV4-3 to TRBJ2-1, with D perhaps TRBD2 (6 bases). From germline, CDR1 is LGHNA and CDR2 YSLEER. This CDR3 contains 19 residues. The V end lost 0 bases, the J end lost 5 bases, and 23 bases lay between the germline ends. The CDR3, as DNA: TGCGCCAGCAGCCAAGAGGAGGGTACCGGGACCGCCACCCACAATGAGCAGTTCTTC. Protein product: CASSQEEGTGTATHNEQFF.

In the case of this clonotype: This could be a read error, since a much larger clone is one nucleotide away. The rearrangement uses TRBV6-1 and TRBJ2-7; possibly TRBD1 for D (6 bases). Germline V lookup: CDR1 MNHNS, CDR2 SASEGT. This CDR3 has 13 amino acids. V dropped 6 bases and J dropped 3 bases, with 12 bases sitting between them. Written as DNA, the CDR3 is TGTGCCAGCAGGGACAGAACGGTCTACGAGCAGTACTTC. It yields the protein CASRDRTVYEQYF.

With regard to this clonotype: A much larger clone sits a single nucleotide away, making a read error possible. The CDR3 region is CSARLGADTRYF. CDR3 nucleotides: TGCAGTGCTAGACTCGGAGCAGATACGCGGTATTTT. V gene TRBV20-1 combines with J gene TRBJ2-3, with D uncertain. Per the germline V gene, CDR1 is DFQATT and CDR2 is SNEGSKA (reference sequence). CDR3 size: 12 residues.

About this clonotype itself: This clone may be a read error of a much larger clone one base away. The chain uses TRBV5-1 and TRBJ2-3; possibly TRBD1 or TRBD2 for D (5 bases each). This CDR3 is 14 amino acids long. Trimming removed 4 bases from V and 4 bases from J, with 13 bases in between. The germline gives CDR1 SGHRS, CDR2 YFSETQ. CDR3 DNA: TGCGCCAGCAGCGGGAGTCGAGGGGCAGATACGCAGTATTTT. As protein: CASSGSRGADTQYF.